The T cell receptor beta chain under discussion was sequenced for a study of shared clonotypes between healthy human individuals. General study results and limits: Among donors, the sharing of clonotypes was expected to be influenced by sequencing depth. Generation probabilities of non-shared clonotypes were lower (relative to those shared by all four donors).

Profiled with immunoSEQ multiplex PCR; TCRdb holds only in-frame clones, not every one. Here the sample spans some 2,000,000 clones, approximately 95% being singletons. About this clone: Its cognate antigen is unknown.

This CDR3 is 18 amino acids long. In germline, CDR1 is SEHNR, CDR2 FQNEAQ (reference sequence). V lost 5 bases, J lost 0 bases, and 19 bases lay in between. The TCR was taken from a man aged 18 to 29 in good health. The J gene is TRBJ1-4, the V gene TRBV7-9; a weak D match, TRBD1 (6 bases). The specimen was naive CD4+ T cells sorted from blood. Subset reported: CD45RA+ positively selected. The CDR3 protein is CASSTLRGVTTTNEKLFF. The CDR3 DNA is TGTGCCAGCAGCACCCTCAGGGGTGTAACAACAACTAATGAAAAACTGTTTTTT.